This TCR beta chain is drawn from a study of shared clonotypes between healthy human individuals. As for the study in general: Participating donors consisted of two women and a few men aged 18 to 49. Per donor, three plates held CD4 naive cells, three held CD4 memory, two held CD8 naive and one held CD8 memory.

With regard to this clone: Its antigen remains unidentified.

Per germline, CDR1 LNHDA and CDR2 SQIVND (reference sequence). V was clipped by 5 bases and J by 5 bases, with 9 bases between them. The CDR3 spans 12 residues. Terminally differentiated effector memory CD45RA+ cells were excluded by CCR7 positive selection of CD45RO-negative cells. Only in-frame clones appear in the TCRdb table, and some are missing; sequencing was by immunoSEQ multiplex PCR. The sample records just over 2,000,000 clones, approximately 94% being singletons. Study-level findings and limits: Researchers found naive subsets generally carried larger estimated richness than memory subsets. Generation probability values for non-shared clonotypes were lower than those for clonotypes shared by all four donors.

Sequencing was done on a sample of naive CD8+ T cells sorted from blood. The TCR was taken from a man younger than 35 in good health. V is TRBV19 and J is TRBJ1-1, with TRBD1 as a possible D gene (5 bases). The CDR3, as DNA: TGTGCCAGTAGTGCATCAGGGACTGAAGCTTTCTTT. It translates to CASSASGTEAFF.